The rows below give T cell receptor beta chains drawn from one sample of a study of Ad26.COV2.S vaccination and SARS-CoV-2 variants. Some clones are missing from TCRdb's copy, which holds only in-frame ones; the method was immunoSEQ multiplex PCR. The data contain about 430,000 clones, 80% to 95% of them singletons. Material: peripheral blood, obtained in a trial of Ad26.COV2.S vaccine versus placebo. These receptors originate from a person between 18 and 59 years old who received the Ad26.COV2.S COVID-19 vaccine or a placebo. Each CDR3 is given with its conserved first and last residue. Each record gives: clone size, V gene, D gene, J gene, CDR3 protein, CDR3 DNA. D genes are given only for firm matches. For some rows the clone size is stated as once, few or many, or as a class when expanded; others skip it.

-	TRBV4-1	TRBD2	TRBJ2-1	CASSPYPGLENEQFF	TGCGCCAGCAGCCCTTACCCGGGACTAGAGAATGAGCAGTTCTTC
-	TRBV7-9	-	TRBJ2-7	CASRPQDGYYEQYF	TGTGCCAGCAGACCACAAGACGGTTACTACGAGCAGTACTTC
-	TRBV6-2/TRBV6-3	-	TRBJ2-5	CASSYIRAGEGMETQYF	TGTGCCAGCAGTTATATCCGGGCAGGGGAAGGAATGGAGACCCAGTACTTC
once	TRBV18	-	TRBJ2-7	CASSPLGAAGYEQYF	TGTGCCAGCTCACCCCTCGGGGCAGCTGGCTACGAGCAGTACTTC
-	TRBV18	TRBD1	TRBJ1-2	CASSPLLSGGPNYGYTF	TGTGCCAGCTCACCGCTATTATCAGGGGGGCCTAACTATGGCTACACCTTC
-	TRBV4-1	TRBD1	TRBJ2-7	CASSQDGRGMGEQYF	TGCGCCAGCAGCCAAGATGGCAGGGGGATGGGGGAGCAGTACTTC
-	TRBV30	-	TRBJ2-4	CAWSVAGLNIQYF	TGTGCCTGGAGTGTAGCAGGGTTGAACATTCAGTACTTC
-	TRBV9	-	TRBJ1-1	CASSLLGKWDTEAFF	TGTGCCAGCAGCCTGCTGGGGAAATGGGACACTGAAGCTTTCTTT
-	TRBV19	TRBD2	TRBJ2-1	CASSNSWTSGYGGEQFF	TGTGCCAGTAGTAATTCTTGGACTAGCGGGTATGGGGGGGAGCAGTTCTTC
-	TRBV2	-	TRBJ2-1	CASSWALATDNEQFF	TGTGCCAGCAGCTGGGCGCTAGCCACCGACAATGAGCAGTTCTTC
once	TRBV27	-	TRBJ1-3	CASSPPDRHHSGNTIYF	TGTGCCAGCAGTCCGCCCGACAGGCACCACTCTGGAAACACCATATATTTT
-	TRBV5-1	TRBD2	TRBJ2-1	CASSFGLAALPYNEQFF	TGCGCCAGCAGTTTTGGACTAGCGGCCCTCCCCTACAATGAGCAGTTCTTC
-	TRBV6-2/TRBV6-3	-	TRBJ2-7	CASSYRHVAYEQYF	TGTGCCAGCAGTTACAGACATGTCGCCTACGAGCAGTACTTC
few	TRBV30	-	TRBJ1-5	CAWSDRAAINQPQHF	TGTGCCTGGAGTGACCGGGCCGCCATCAATCAGCCCCAGCATTTT
-	TRBV19	-	TRBJ1-4	CASSINRRGATNEKLFF	TGTGCCAGTAGTATAAACCGCCGAGGGGCAACTAATGAAAAACTGTTTTTT
-	TRBV6-2/TRBV6-3	-	TRBJ2-1	CASSPAHPTSYNEQFF	TGTGCCAGCAGTCCCGCACACCCGACCTCCTACAATGAGCAGTTCTTC
-	TRBV5-5	TRBD1	TRBJ1-2	CASSNRQGPNGYTF	TGTGCCAGCAGCAACCGACAGGGGCCGAATGGCTACACCTTC
once	TRBV15	TRBD2	TRBJ2-7	CATSRNSGPAYEQYF	TGTGCCACCAGCAGAAATAGCGGGCCCGCCTACGAGCAGTACTTC
once	TRBV5-1	-	TRBJ2-5	CASSPAQGGQETQYF	TGCGCCAGCAGCCCCGCTCAGGGGGGACAAGAGACCCAGTACTTC
once	TRBV7-3	-	TRBJ1-3	CASSLTAFGNTIYF	TGTGCCAGCAGCTTAACTGCTTTCGGAAACACCATATATTTT